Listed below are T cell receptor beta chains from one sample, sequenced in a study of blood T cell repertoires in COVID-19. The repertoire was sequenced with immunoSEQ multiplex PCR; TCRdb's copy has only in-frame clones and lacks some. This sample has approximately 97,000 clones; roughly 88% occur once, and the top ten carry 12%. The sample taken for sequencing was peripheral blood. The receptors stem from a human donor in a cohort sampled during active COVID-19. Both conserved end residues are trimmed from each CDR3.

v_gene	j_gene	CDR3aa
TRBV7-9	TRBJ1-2	ASSWSGDYGYT
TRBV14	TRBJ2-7	ASSQGGHLHEQY
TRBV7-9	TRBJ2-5	ASSFGGSGGETQY
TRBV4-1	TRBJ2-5	ASSQEPSGQPASKY
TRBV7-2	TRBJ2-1	ASTRQGAGWSYNEQF
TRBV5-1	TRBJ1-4	ASSLGDRVGTNEKLF
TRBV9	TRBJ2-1	ASSPTPSFLSGEQF
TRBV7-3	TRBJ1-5	ASSLLRGRSSNQPQH
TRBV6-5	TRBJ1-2	ASSTISLGGGYT
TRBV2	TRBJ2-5	ASSGGAQGETQY
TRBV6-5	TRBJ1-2	ASSRTANYGYT
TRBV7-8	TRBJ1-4	ASRLGRGDEKLF
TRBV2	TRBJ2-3	ASLPPSGLASSSTDTQY
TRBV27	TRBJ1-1	ASRWGDTEAF
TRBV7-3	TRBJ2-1	ASSLNPKSDEQF
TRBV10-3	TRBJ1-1	AISGRQGASAEAF
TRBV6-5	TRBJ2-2	ASSYPTVNTGELF
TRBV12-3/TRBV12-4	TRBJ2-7	ASSLREDYEQY
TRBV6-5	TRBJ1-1	ASSTGGYTEAF
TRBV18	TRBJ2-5	ASSPEVAQTQY
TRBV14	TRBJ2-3	ASSQESRGRADTQY
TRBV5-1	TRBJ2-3	ARSGGGGTDTQY
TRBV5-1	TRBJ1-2	ASSLGGTQEGYT
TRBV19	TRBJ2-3	ASSWAGQGDTQY
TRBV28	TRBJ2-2	ASSGGDRGTGELF
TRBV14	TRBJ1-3	ASSQVSNTIY
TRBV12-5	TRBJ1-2	ASGSLGWGGYGYT
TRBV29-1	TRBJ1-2	SVGETGADGYT
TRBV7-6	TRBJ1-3	ASSLGGDSSGNTIY
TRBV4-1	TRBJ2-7	ASSLTGSLDEQY
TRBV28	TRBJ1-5	ASSLRTGRGAQH
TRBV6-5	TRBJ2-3	ASSRAVPDTQY
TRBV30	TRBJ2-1	AWREWREAYNEQF
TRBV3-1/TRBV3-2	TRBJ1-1	ASSPLWARGPAAEAF
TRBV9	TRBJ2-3	ASSVVYADTQY
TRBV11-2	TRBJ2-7	ASSSTSASYEQY
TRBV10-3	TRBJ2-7	AISIQGRRDEQY
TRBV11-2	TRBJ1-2	ASSQETAYGYT
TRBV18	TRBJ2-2	ASSKRQAGGELF
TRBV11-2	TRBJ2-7	ASSPTGDEQY
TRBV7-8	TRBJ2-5	ASSWGPLETQY
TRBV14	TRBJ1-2	ASSPQGNYGYT
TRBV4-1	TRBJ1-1	ASSQDFSDTEAF
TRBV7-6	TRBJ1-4	ASSSGWGEKLF
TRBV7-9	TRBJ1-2	ASSFTGKGYT
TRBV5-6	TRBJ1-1	ASSERTGAMNTEAF
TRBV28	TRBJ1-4	ASSPSGGGAEKLF
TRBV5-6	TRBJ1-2	ASSSGLSNYGYT
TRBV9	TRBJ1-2	ASSNQGGYT
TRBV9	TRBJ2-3	ASSPYPAGNTDTQY
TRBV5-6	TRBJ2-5	ASSRTSGGLQETQY
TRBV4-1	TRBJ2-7	ASSPQTGTGSDEQY
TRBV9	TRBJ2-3	ASSVLAGADTQY
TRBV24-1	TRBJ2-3	ANLNAGTSSTDTQY
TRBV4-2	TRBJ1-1	ASSQPTGEGTEAF
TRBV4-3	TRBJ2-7	ASSPGHLSSYEQY
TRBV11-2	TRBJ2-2	ASSYTGGINTGELF
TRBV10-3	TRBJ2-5	AISLRGVTQY
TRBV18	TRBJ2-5	ASSPRGRQETQY
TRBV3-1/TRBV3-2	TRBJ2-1	ASSARISVEQF